The 7 T cell receptor beta chains presented below share a single source sample, sequenced in a study of shared clonotypes between healthy human individuals (TCRdb year 2020). The method was the immunoSEQ multiplex PCR assay. The immuneACCESS repertoire file appears here via TCRdb, limited to in-frame rearrangements. These files lack a portion of the clones; in checked studies, under half of the deficit traces to unresolved V genes, and the cause of the others is not known. This sample comprises some 2,100,000 clones, more than 90% of them detected only once. The ten largest clones represent 0.1% to 0.15% of the sample. The sequenced material came from naive CD4+ T cells sorted from blood. This specimen's cell subset or site label, per the study, means: CD45RA+ positively selected. These receptors were obtained from a man younger than 30 in good health.

A single count supports this clone. The V and J genes are TRBV28 and TRBJ1-1; D is unclear. The CDR3 is 18 amino acids. V was clipped by 6 bases and J by 0 bases, with 23 bases between them. The germline CDR1 and CDR2 sequences are MDHEN and SYDVKM. The CDR3 DNA follows: TGTGCCAGCAGCCCCGCCCTAATAGGGCAGTTCATGAACACTGAAGCTTTCTTT. It encodes CASSPALIGQFMNTEAFF.

The chain employs TRBV4-1 and TRBJ1-4; tentative D call: TRBD1 (6 bases). The germline V and J ends were trimmed by 3 bases and 4 bases, with 15 bases remaining between them. Germline CDR1 MGHRA, CDR2 YSYEKL. The CDR3 is 16 residues long. The CDR3 region is CASSQLETGLNEKLFF. The CDR3 DNA reads TGCGCCAGCAGCCAGCTGGAGACAGGCCTTAATGAAAAACTGTTTTTT.

The chain combines TRBV7-9 with TRBJ1-5; no definite D call. With 0 bases removed from V and 5 bases from J, the gap between germline ends came to 5 bases. CDR3 size: 13 residues. Looked up from germline, CDR1 is SEHNR and CDR2 is FQNEAQ (reference sequence). The CDR3 region is CASSLAMDQPQHF. The CDR3 nucleotides read TGTGCCAGCAGCTTAGCGATGGATCAGCCCCAGCATTTT.

The rearrangement uses TRBV2 and TRBJ2-2; D unclear. V lost 7 bases and J lost 4, with 16 bases in between. The CDR3 has 15 residues. Germline lookup yields CDR1 SNHLY and CDR2 FYNNEI. In DNA form, the CDR3 reads TGTGCCAGCAAAGGTGTTCCTTTGGGCACCGGGGAGCTGTTTTTT. Amino acids: CASKGVPLGTGELFF.

The chain couples TRBV21-1 to TRBJ1-2. TRBV21-1 is a pseudogene segment. The CDR3 loop spans 13 amino acids. The CDR3 region is CASSKVGYYGYTF. The CDR3 nucleotides are TGTGCCAGCAGCAAAGTAGGATACTATGGCTACACCTTC.

This chain uses TRBV12-5 with TRBJ2-3; no clear D gene. The V end lost 7 bases, the J end lost 6 bases, and 5 bases lay between the germline ends. CDR3 length: 10 residues. CDR1 is LGHNT and CDR2 is FRNRAP in the germline V gene. The CDR3 bases are TGTGCTAGTGCCGGGGATACGCAGTATTTT. Its translation is CASAGDTQYF.

The V call is TRBV10-3, the J call TRBJ1-3; a possible D gene is TRBD1 (6 bases). The CDR3 runs to 14 residues. Germline V gene lookup returns CDR1 ENHRY and CDR2 SYGVKD. V was trimmed by 6 bases and J by 0 bases, leaving 9 bases between them. The CDR3 loop reads CAIREGVSGNTIYF. The CDR3 DNA follows: TGTGCCATCAGGGAGGGGGTCTCTGGAAACACCATATATTTT.